This entry lists 27 T cell receptor beta chains sequenced from one sample in a study of shared clonotypes between healthy human individuals. Using immunoSEQ multiplex PCR, the repertoire was profiled, and TCRdb retains in-frame clones only, with some absent. The data contain 450,000 to 500,000 clones, 65% to 85% of them singletons. The sequenced sample was PBMCs. The receptors were gathered from a woman aged 40-49 years in good health. Some clones in this sample may be carry-over from other donors' samples.

This sequence joins TRBV30 and TRBJ1-2, with unresolved D. CDR3 length: 11 residues. With 1 base removed from V and 8 bases from J, the gap between germline ends came to 8 bases. Germline values: CDR1 GTSNPN, CDR2 SVGIG (reference sequence). CDR3 nucleotide sequence: TGTGCCTGGAGTGCGGCCCTCGGCTACACCTTC. Protein product: CAWSAALGYTF.

A note on this clone: Other DNA sequences from this sample encode an identical CDR3 as well. The V and J genes are TRBV11-2 and TRBJ2-5; either TRBD1 or TRBD2 may fit D (5 bases each). CDR1 and CDR2 (germline): SGHAT, FQNNGV. The length of the CDR3 is 14 residues. V shed 2 bases and J shed 1 base, with 8 bases lying between them. CDR3 bases: TGTGCCAGCAGCTTAAGGGGAGTCCAAGAGACCCAGTACTTC. This sequence encodes CASSLRGVQETQYF. The entire variable domain, with the rest obtained from reference TRBV11-2 and TRBJ2-5, is as follows: EAGVAQSPRYKIIEKRQSVAFWCNPISGHATLYWYQQILGQGPKLLIQFQNNGVVDDSQLPKDRFSAERLKGVDSTLKIQPAKLEDSAVYLCASSLRGVQETQYFGPGTRLLVL.

The CDR3 here is CASRRGAYEQYF. CDR3 nucleotide sequence: TGTGCCAGCAGGAGAGGGGCTTACGAGCAGTACTTC. The chain uses TRBV28 and TRBJ2-7; D may correspond to TRBD1 or TRBD2 (5 bases each). The CDR3 is made up of 12 amino acids. The ends were cut back, 6 bases at V and 4 bases at J, with 10 bases in the middle. Germline V CDR1 and CDR2: MDHEN, SYDVKM.

The rearrangement joins TRBV28 to TRBJ2-3; 9 positions agree with TRBD2. Germline V lookup: CDR1 MDHEN, CDR2 SYDVKM. This CDR3 contains 16 residues. Losses at the gene ends were 6 bases for V and 0 bases for J; bases not matched to a gene: 7. CDR3 loop: CASSAPGLASTDTQYF. The CDR3 DNA follows: TGTGCCAGCAGCGCCCCCGGACTAGCGAGCACAGATACGCAGTATTTT.

V usage is TRBV11-3 and J usage is TRBJ2-1; no definite D call. V lost 3 bases, J lost 6 bases, and 9 bases lay in between. There are 13 residues in the CDR3. The germline V gene has CDR1 SGHNT and CDR2 YENEEA. The CDR3 DNA reads TGTGCCAGCAGCTTTGTCAGCTCCAATGAGCAGTTCTTC. Translating gives CASSFVSSNEQFF.

The chain combines TRBV7-2 with TRBJ2-7, with 12 bases that match TRBD2. CDR1 and CDR2 from the germline V gene are SGHTA and FQGNSA. Losses at the gene ends were 4 bases for V and 4 bases for J; bases not matched to a gene: 5. The CDR3 spans 15 residues. CDR3 in DNA: TGTGCCAGCAGCTCCGGACTAGCGGGATTATACGAGCAGTACTTC. It codes for CASSSGLAGLYEQYF.

The chain recombines TRBV5-6 with TRBJ2-6; D is uncertain. Trimming left V 2 bases short and J 0 bases short, with 12 bases between. The CDR3 extends over 17 amino acids. Germline CDR1 SGHDT, CDR2 YYEEEE. This CDR3 is CASSLDFLSSGANVLTF. The DNA for the CDR3 is TGTGCCAGCAGCTTAGACTTTCTCAGCTCTGGGGCCAACGTCCTGACTTTC. The full variable domain, with the rest looked up from reference TRBV5-6 and TRBJ2-6, is DAGVTQSPTHLIKTRGQQVTLRCSPKSGHDTVSWYQQALGQGPQFIFQYYEEEERQRGNFPDRFSGHQFPNYSSELNVNALLLGDSALYLCASSLDFLSSGANVLTFGAGSRLTVL.

In regard to this clone: One base separates it from a far larger clone, so it is likely a read error. In the same sample, other DNA sequences code for this CDR3. The rearrangement uses TRBV2 and TRBJ2-6, with D perhaps matching TRBD1 (5 bases). The CDR3 has 15 amino acids. The germline V gene has CDR1 SNHLY and CDR2 FYNNEI. CDR3 region: CASKDTYAGANVLTF. Here the CDR3 DNA reads TGTGCCAGCAAAGACACCTACGCTGGGGCCAACGTCCTTACTTTC.

This clone was seen more than once but under ten times. The chain combines TRBV10-3 with TRBJ1-1; a weak D match, TRBD1 (6 bases). The CDR3 has 14 residues. Deletions cut 4 bases from V and 1 base from J, with 10 bases between. Germline V lookup: CDR1 ENHRY, CDR2 SYGVKD. In DNA form, the CDR3 reads TGTGCCATCAGTGGCAGGGGTAGGAACACTGAAGCTTTCTTT. Translated: CAISGRGRNTEAFF.

Comment on this clone: One base separates it from a far larger clone, so it is likely a read error. At the DNA level, this CDR3 is encoded by other sequences in the same sample as well. The chain couples TRBV11-2 to TRBJ2-7, with a tentative D call TRBD2 (5 bases). CDR3 size: 13 residues. CDR1 and CDR2 (germline): SGHAT, FQNNGV. The CDR3, as DNA: TGTGCCAGCAGCCTAGATAGAGAGCGGGAGCAGTACTTC. It specifies CASSLDREREQYF. The complete variable domain, with remaining parts taken from reference TRBV11-2 and TRBJ2-7, reads EAGVAQSPRYKIIEKRQSVAFWCNPISGHATLYWYQQILGQGPKLLIQFQNNGVVDDSQLPKDRFSAERLKGVDSTLKIQPAKLEDSAVYLCASSLDREREQYFGPGTRLTVT.

The V gene is TRBV18, the J gene TRBJ2-7; TRBD2 agrees at 10 bases. Germline CDR1 is KGHSH and CDR2 is LQKENI. CDR3 length: 15 amino acids. The V and J ends lost 0 bases and 3 bases, in that order; junction bases with no gene match: 2. DNA for the CDR3: TGTGCCAGCTCACCACCAAGCGGGAGGGTCTACGAGCAGTACTTC. Translating it yields CASSPPSGRVYEQYF.

The V call is TRBV4-1, the J call TRBJ2-7, with TRBD2 matching 8 bases. This CDR3 has 15 residues. V shed 1 base and J 2 bases; nucleotides not matched to a gene: 4. The germline V gene has CDR1 MGHRA and CDR2 YSYEKL. In DNA form, the CDR3 reads TGCGCCAGCAGCCAAGGACTAGCGAGGACCTACGAGCAGTACTTC. Translated: CASSQGLARTYEQYF.

V usage is TRBV7-3 and J usage is TRBJ2-1, with 11 bases aligning to TRBD2. CDR3 length: 15 amino acids. Germline V CDR1 and CDR2: SGHTA, FQGTGA. The V segment lost 2 bases and the J segment 10 bases; nucleotides outside the gene matches: 7. This CDR3 is CASSLGTSGLREQFF. The CDR3 DNA reads as TGTGCCAGCAGCTTAGGGACTAGCGGCCTTAGGGAGCAGTTCTTC. The whole variable domain, filled in from reference TRBV7-3 and TRBJ2-1, reads GAGVSQTPSNKVTEKGKYVELRCDPISGHTALYWYRQSLGQGPEFLIYFQGTGAADDSGLPNDRFFAVRPEGSVSTLKIQRTERGDSAVYLCASSLGTSGLREQFFGPGTRLTVL.

This clone appeared once. This sequence joins TRBV5-4 and TRBJ2-5; a possible D gene is TRBD2 (7 bases). CDR3 length equals 16 residues. Germline V lookup: CDR1 SGHNT, CDR2 YYREEE (reference sequence). Trimming stripped 0 bases from V and 0 bases from J, with 12 bases between. The CDR3 region has the DNA TGTGCCAGCAGCTTGGAACAGGGAGGGTACCAAGAGACCCAGTACTTC. It specifies CASSLEQGGYQETQYF.

The J gene is TRBJ1-1, the V gene TRBV27; D not resolved. The CDR3 runs to 14 residues. The germline gives CDR1 MNHEY, CDR2 SMNVEV (reference sequence). Trimming took off 2 bases at V and 1 base at J, with 8 bases between the two ends. For the CDR3, the DNA is TGTGCCAGCAGTTTACAGACGGCGAACACTGAAGCTTTCTTT. It translates to CASSLQTANTEAFF.

Comment on this clone: This likely stems from a read error, as it lies one base from a far larger clone. V and J are TRBV4-3 and TRBJ1-2; D is uncertain. The CDR3 loop spans 16 amino acids. Germline values: CDR1 LGHNA, CDR2 YSLEER. The CDR3: CASSQGLTETNYCYTF. CDR3 sequence (DNA): TGCGCCAGCAGCCAAGGTCTAACAGAGACTAACTATTGCTACACCTTC.

The V gene is TRBV4-2, the J gene TRBJ1-1, with 7 bases identical to TRBD1. V lost 2 bases and J lost 0; bases outside the gene matches: 3. This CDR3 region has 15 residues. Germline CDR1 LGHNA, CDR2 YNFKEQ. CDR3 residues: CASSQLQGMNTEAFF. CDR3 sequence (DNA): TGTGCCAGCAGCCAATTACAGGGGATGAACACTGAAGCTTTCTTT.

A note on this clone: A much larger clone differs by one base, so this may be a read error. The chain joins TRBV19 to TRBJ2-7, with D perhaps TRBD2 (5 bases). Germline V gene lookup returns CDR1 LNHDA and CDR2 SQIVND (reference sequence). This CDR3 is 15 amino acids long. The CDR3 is CASSDAGLASCEQYF. In DNA, the CDR3 is TGTGCCAGTAGTGATGCCGGACTTGCCTCCTGCGAGCAGTACTTC. The variable domain in full, with the rest retrieved from reference TRBV19 and TRBJ2-7, is DGGITQSPKYLFRKEGQNVTLSCEQNLNHDAMYWYRQDPGQGLRLIYYSQIVNDFQKGDIAEGYSVSREKKESFPLTVTSAQKNPTAFYLCASSDAGLASCEQYFGPGTRLTVT.

Concerning this clone: A read error may explain this, as a much larger clone is one base away. Additional DNA sequences in this sample encode the identical CDR3. This sequence joins TRBV27 and TRBJ2-7, with TRBD2 matching over 10 bases. There are 20 residues in the CDR3. V lost 2 bases to trimming and J lost 2 bases; unmatched junction nucleotides: 18. CDR1 and CDR2 from the germline V gene are MNHEY and SMNVEV (reference sequence). The CDR3 region is CASSLEPGFPGTSDTYEQYF. Here the CDR3 DNA reads TGTGCCAGCAGTTTAGAACCCGGCTTTCCAGGGACTAGCGATACCTACGAGCAGTACTTC.

The chain combines TRBV11-2 with TRBJ2-5; 7 bases align to TRBD2. Losses at the gene ends were 6 bases for V and 3 bases for J; bases not matched to a gene: 7. This CDR3 is 14 amino acids long. From germline, CDR1 is SGHAT and CDR2 FQNNGV. The CDR3 reads CASSPRAGEETQYF. The CDR3 nucleotides are TGTGCCAGCAGTCCAAGGGCGGGAGAAGAGACCCAGTACTTC.

This clone occurred many times. Other DNA sequences in the same sample also yield this CDR3. The V gene is TRBV4-2, the J gene TRBJ2-3; possible D gene TRBD2, 5 bases. Trimming removed 1 base from V and 3 bases from J, with 11 bases in between. In germline, CDR1 is LGHNA, CDR2 YNFKEQ. The CDR3 totals 15 residues. This CDR3 is CASSQAKGDTDTQYF. Written as DNA, the CDR3 is TGTGCCAGCAGCCAAGCAAAGGGAGATACAGATACGCAGTATTTT.

This clone has only a few counts. This chain joins TRBV9 and TRBJ2-7; 14 bases match TRBD2. The V and J ends lost 3 bases and 6 bases, in that order; junction bases with no gene match: 8. The CDR3 covers 16 residues. Germline V gene data show CDR1 as SGDLS and CDR2 as YYNGEE. The CDR3 DNA is TGTGCCAGCAGCGAACAGACTAGCGGGAGGGTACTCGAGCAGTACTTC. Its protein is CASSEQTSGRVLEQYF.

The chain links TRBV7-9 to TRBJ2-1; no clear D gene. V lost 4 bases, J lost 6 bases, and 4 bases lay in between. CDR1 is SEHNR and CDR2 is FQNEAQ in the germline V gene (reference sequence). The CDR3 runs to 11 residues. This chain's CDR3 is CASSWGNEQFF. The CDR3 coding sequence is TGTGCCAGCAGCTGGGGCAATGAGCAGTTCTTC.

This clone was observed a handful of times. A single base separates this from a much larger clone, so it may be a read error. V usage is TRBV7-2 and J usage is TRBJ2-5, with 8 nucleotides matching TRBD2. The J segment lost 8 bases and the V segment lost 5 bases, leaving 10 bases of the junction unmatched. The germline CDR1 and CDR2 sequences are SGHTA and FQGNSA. This CDR3 is 14 amino acids long. CDR3 nucleotides: TGTGCCAGCAGCCAGGGACTAGGGCGGGATACCCAGTACTTC. Protein product: CASSQGLGRDTQYF.

V gene TRBV7-3 combines with J gene TRBJ2-7, with a possible D match to TRBD1 (6 bases). Germline assignment: CDR1 SGHTA and CDR2 FQGTGA. The CDR3 is made up of 14 amino acids. Trimming left V 2 bases short and J 5 bases short, with 13 bases between. DNA of the CDR3: TGTGCCAGCAGCTTAGATCACAGGGCCAACGAGCAGTACTTC. Amino acid sequence: CASSLDHRANEQYF.

This chain uses TRBV19 with TRBJ2-7, with D hard to call. Germline lookup yields CDR1 LNHDA and CDR2 SQIVND (reference sequence). V was trimmed by 10 bases and J by 3 bases, leaving 16 bases between them. CDR3 size: 13 residues. Here the CDR3 reads CATNSGNGYEQYF. In DNA form, the CDR3 reads TGTGCCACCAACAGTGGGAACGGCTACGAGCAGTACTTC. Based on the CDR3 plus reference TRBV19 and TRBJ2-7, the full variable domain is DGGITQSPKYLFRKEGQNVTLSCEQNLNHDAMYWYRQDPGQGLRLIYYSQIVNDFQKGDIAEGYSVSREKKESFPLTVTSAQKNPTAFYLCATNSGNGYEQYFGPGTRLTVT.

The rearrangement joins TRBV5-4 to TRBJ2-7, with TRBD1 identical over 7 bases. This CDR3 is built from 14 residues. V gave up 2 bases and J gave up 4 bases; unmatched junction bases: 6. Germline values: CDR1 SGHNT, CDR2 YYREEE (reference sequence). The CDR3 DNA sequence: TGTGCCAGCAGCTTCTCAGGGGGTGGGTACGAGCAGTACTTC. This codes for CASSFSGGGYEQYF. Full variable domain (missing parts from reference TRBV5-4 and TRBJ2-7): ETGVTQSPTHLIKTRGQQVTLRCSSQSGHNTVSWYQQALGQGPQFIFQYYREEENGRGNFPPRFSGLQFPNYSSELNVNALELDDSALYLCASSFSGGGYEQYFGPGTRLTVT.